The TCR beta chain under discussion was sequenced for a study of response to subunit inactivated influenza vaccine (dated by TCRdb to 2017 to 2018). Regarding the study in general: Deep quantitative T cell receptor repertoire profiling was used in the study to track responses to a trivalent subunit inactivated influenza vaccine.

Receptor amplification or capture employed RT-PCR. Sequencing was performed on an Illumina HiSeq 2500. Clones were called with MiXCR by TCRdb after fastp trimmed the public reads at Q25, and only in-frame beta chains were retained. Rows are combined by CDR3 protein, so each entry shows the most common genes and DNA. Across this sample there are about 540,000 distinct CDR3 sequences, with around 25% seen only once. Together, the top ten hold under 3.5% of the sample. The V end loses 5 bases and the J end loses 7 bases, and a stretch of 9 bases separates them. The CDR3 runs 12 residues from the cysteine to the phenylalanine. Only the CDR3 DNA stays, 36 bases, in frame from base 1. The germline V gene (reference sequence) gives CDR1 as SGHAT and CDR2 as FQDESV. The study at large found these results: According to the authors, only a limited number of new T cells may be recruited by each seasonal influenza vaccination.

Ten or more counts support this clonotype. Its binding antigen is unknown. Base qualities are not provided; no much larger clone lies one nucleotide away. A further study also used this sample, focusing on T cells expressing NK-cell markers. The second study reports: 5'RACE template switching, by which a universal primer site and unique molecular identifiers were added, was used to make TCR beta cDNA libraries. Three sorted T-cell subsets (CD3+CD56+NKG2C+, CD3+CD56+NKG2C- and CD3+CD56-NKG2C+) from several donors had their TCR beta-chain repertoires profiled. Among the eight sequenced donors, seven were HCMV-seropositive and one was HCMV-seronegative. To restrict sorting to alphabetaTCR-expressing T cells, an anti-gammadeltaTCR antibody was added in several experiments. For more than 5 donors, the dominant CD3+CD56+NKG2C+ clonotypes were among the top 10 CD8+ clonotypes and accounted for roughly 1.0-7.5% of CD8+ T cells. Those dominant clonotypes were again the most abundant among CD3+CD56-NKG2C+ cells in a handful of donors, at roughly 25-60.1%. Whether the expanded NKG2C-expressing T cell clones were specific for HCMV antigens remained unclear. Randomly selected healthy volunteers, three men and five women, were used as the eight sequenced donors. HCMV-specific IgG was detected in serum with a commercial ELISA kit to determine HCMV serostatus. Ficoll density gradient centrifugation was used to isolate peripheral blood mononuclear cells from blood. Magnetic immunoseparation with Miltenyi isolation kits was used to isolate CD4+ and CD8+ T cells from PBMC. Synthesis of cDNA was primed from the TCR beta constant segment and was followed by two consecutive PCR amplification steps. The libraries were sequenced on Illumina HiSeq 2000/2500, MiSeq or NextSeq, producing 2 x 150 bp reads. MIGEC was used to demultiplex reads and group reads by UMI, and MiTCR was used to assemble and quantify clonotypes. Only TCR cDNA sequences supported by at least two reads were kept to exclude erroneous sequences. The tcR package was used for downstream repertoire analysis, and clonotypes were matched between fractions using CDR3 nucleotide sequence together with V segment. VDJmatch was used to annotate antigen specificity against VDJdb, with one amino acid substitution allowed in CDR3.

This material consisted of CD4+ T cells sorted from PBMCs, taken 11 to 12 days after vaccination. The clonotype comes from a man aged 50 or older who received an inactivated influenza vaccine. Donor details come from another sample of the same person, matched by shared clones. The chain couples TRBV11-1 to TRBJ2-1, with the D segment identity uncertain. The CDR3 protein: CASSRLGNEQFF. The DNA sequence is TGTGCCAGCAGCAGACTGGGGAATGAGCAGTTCTTC.